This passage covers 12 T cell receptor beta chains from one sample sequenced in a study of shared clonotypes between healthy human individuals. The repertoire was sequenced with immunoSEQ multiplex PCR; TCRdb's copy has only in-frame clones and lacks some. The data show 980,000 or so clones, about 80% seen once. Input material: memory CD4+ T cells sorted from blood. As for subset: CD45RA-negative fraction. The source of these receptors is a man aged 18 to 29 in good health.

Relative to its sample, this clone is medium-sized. CDR3 DNA sequence: TGCGCCAGCAGTGATGGGGGTTATAATTCACCCCTCCACTTT. It yields the protein CASSDGGYNSPLHF. The chain is built from TRBV10-1 and TRBJ1-6; possible D gene TRBD1, 5 bases. The CDR3 has 14 residues. The germline gives CDR1 WNHNN, CDR2 SYGVQD (reference sequence). V lost 3 bases and J lost 4, with 7 bases in between.

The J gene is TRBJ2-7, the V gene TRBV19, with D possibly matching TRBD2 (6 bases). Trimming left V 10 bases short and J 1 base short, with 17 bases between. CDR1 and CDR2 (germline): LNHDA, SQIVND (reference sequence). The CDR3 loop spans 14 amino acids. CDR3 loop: CATRWRAGSYEQYF. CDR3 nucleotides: TGTGCCACCCGTTGGAGGGCGGGTTCCTACGAGCAGTACTTC.

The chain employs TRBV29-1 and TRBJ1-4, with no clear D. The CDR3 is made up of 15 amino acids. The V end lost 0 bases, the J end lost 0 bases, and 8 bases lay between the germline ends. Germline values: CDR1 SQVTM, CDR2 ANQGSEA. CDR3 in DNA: TGCAGCGTTGAAGACTCCCATGCAACTAATGAAAAACTGTTTTTT. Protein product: CSVEDSHATNEKLFF.

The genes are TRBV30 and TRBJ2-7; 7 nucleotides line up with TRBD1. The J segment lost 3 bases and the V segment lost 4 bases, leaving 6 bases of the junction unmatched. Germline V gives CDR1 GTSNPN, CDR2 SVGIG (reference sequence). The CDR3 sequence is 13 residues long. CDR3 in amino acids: CAWNPTGYYEQYF. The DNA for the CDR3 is TGTGCCTGGAACCCGACAGGGTACTACGAGCAGTACTTC.

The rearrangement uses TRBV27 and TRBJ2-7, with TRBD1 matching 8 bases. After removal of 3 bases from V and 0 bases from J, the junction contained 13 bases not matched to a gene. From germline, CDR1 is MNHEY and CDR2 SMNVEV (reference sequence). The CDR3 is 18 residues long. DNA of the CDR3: TGTGCCAGCAGTTTTCGTCAGGGGGCGACCACAATCTCCTACGAGCAGTACTTC. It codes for CASSFRQGATTISYEQYF.

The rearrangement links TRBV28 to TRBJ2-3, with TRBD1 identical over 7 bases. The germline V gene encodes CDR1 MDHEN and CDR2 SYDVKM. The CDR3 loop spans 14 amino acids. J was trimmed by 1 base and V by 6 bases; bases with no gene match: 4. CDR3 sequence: CASSWTGRTDTQYF. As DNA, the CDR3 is TGTGCCAGCAGCTGGACAGGACGCACAGATACGCAGTATTTT.

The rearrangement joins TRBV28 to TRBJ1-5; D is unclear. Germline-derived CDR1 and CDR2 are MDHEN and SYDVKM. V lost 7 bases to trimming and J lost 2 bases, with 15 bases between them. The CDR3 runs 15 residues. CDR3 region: CASTARRAGNQPQHF. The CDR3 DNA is TGTGCCAGCACCGCTCGCCGGGCCGGCAATCAGCCCCAGCATTTT.

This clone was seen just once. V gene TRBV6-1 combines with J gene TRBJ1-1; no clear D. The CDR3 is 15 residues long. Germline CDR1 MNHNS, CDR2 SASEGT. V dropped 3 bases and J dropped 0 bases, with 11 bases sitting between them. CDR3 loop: CASSDPAGMNTEAFF. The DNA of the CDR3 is TGTGCCAGCAGTGACCCGGCAGGCATGAACACTGAAGCTTTCTTT.

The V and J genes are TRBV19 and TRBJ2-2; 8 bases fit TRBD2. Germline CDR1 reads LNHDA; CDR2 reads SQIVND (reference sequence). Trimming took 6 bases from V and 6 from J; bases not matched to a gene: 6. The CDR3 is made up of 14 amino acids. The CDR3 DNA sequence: TGTGCCAGTAGGACGGGAGGGTATCCCGGGGAGCTGTTTTTT. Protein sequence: CASRTGGYPGELFF.

In nucleotides, the CDR3 is TGTGCCAGCAGCTACGACAGTTCTGGAAACACCATATATTTT. Its translation: CASSYDSSGNTIYF. V is TRBV7-8 and J is TRBJ1-3; possible D gene TRBD1, 5 bases. CDR3 length equals 14 residues. Deletions cut 4 bases from V and 1 base from J, with 8 bases between. Germline V gene lookup returns CDR1 SGHVS and CDR2 FQNEAQ.

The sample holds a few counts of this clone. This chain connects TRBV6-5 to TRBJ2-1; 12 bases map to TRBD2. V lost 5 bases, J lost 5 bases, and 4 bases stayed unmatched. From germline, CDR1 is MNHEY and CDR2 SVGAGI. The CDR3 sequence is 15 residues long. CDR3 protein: CASSLLAGGNNEQFF. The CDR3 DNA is TGTGCCAGCAGTCTTCTAGCGGGGGGGAACAATGAGCAGTTCTTC.

Here the CDR3 DNA reads TGTGCCATCGGAGGGACAGCCCCGAACACCGGGGAGCTGTTTTTT. This encodes CAIGGTAPNTGELFF. V usage is TRBV10-3 and J usage is TRBJ2-2; tentative D call: TRBD1 (7 bases). The CDR3 totals 15 residues. Trimming took 8 bases from V and 0 from J, leaving 13 bases between them. Germline V CDR1 and CDR2: ENHRY, SYGVKD.